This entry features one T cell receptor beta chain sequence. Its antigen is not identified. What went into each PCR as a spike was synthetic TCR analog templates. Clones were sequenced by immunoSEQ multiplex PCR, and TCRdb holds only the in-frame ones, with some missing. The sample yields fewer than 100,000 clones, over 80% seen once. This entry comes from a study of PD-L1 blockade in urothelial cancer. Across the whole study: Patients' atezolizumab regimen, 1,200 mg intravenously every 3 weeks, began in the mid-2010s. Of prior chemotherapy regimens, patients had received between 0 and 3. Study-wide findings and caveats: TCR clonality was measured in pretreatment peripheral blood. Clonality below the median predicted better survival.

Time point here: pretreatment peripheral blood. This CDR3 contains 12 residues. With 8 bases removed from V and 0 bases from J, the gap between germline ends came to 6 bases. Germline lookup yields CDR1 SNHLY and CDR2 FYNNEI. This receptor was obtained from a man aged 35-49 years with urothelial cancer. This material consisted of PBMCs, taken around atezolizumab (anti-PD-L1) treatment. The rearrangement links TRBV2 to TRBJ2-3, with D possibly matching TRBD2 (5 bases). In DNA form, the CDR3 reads TGTGCCAGCGGCGGGAGCACAGATACGCAGTATTTT. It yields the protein CASGGSTDTQYF.